These 15 T cell receptor beta chains were all obtained from the same sample, sequenced in a study of T cells in Graves' hyperthyroidism and ophthalmopathy. RNA transcripts provided the source from which TCR beta CDR3 regions were amplified. TCR CDR3 underwent first-round RT-PCR with the HTBI primer set. Via MiXCR, TCRdb re-called the multiplex PCR reads, giving one row per CDR3 protein. The sample holds under 350,000 distinct CDR3 sequences, over 15% seen once. Sequenced material: blood. The receptors were gathered from a woman aged 50 to 65 with Graves' hyperthyroidism.

This clonotype was seen at least ten times. The V and J genes are TRBV7-2 and TRBJ2-1; 9 nucleotides match TRBD2. V shed 2 bases, J shed 5 bases, and the junction held 7 bases outside the gene matches. Germline CDR1 reads SGHTA; CDR2 reads FQGNSA. This CDR3 spans 16 amino acids. The CDR3 sequence is CASSLSPSGVNNEQFF. The CDR3, as DNA: TGTGCCAGCAGCTTATCGCCTAGCGGGGTCAACAATGAGCAGTTCTTC.

This clonotype came up a few times. This rearrangement joins TRBV5-6 to TRBJ1-1; D remains unclear. Germline CDR1 is SGHDT and CDR2 is YYEEEE. V lost 0 bases to trimming and J lost 1 base, with 7 bases between them. The CDR3 totals 14 residues. The DNA of the CDR3 is TGTGCCAGCAGCTTGGAACAGACGAACACTGAAGCTTTCTTT. Protein sequence: CASSLEQTNTEAFF.

This clonotype appeared many times. This chain links TRBV2 with TRBJ2-3; 8 bases match TRBD1. There are 16 residues in the CDR3. J gave up 2 bases and V 5 bases, and 9 bases lay outside the gene matches. In germline, CDR1 is SNHLY, CDR2 FYNNEI. DNA for the CDR3: TGTGCCAGCAGTTATACCGGGACAGGAGACACAGATACGCAGTATTTT. This encodes CASSYTGTGDTDTQYF. The full variable domain, rest sourced from reference TRBV2 and TRBJ2-3, is EPEVTQTPSHQVTQMGQEVILRCVPISNHLYFYWYRQILGQKVEFLVSFYNNEISEKSEIFDDQFSVERPDGSNFTLKIRSTKLEDSAMYFCASSYTGTGDTDTQYFGPGTRLTVL.

This chain uses TRBV20-1 with TRBJ2-3, with 16 positions matching TRBD2. V shed 4 bases and J 3 bases; nucleotides not matched to a gene: 4. The CDR3 has 16 residues. Looked up from germline, CDR1 is DFQATT and CDR2 is SNEGSKA (reference sequence). CDR3 DNA: TGCAGTGCTATGGGACTAGCGGGAGGGCCTACAGATACGCAGTATTTT. Translation gives CSAMGLAGGPTDTQYF.

This clonotype was seen at least ten times. The chain employs TRBV18 and TRBJ1-2; D might be TRBD1 (6 bases). CDR3 length: 17 amino acids. Trimming shortened V by 0 bases and J by 2 bases, and 16 bases separated the two germline ends. Germline-derived CDR1 and CDR2 are KGHSH and LQKENI. The CDR3 nucleotides read TGTGCCAGCTCACCACCGTGGTCCAAGGGGGACAACTATGGCTACACCTTC. Its protein product is CASSPPWSKGDNYGYTF.

The chain has TRBV19 and TRBJ2-1; a weak D match, TRBD2 (7 bases). Germline V gives CDR1 LNHDA, CDR2 SQIVND (reference sequence). This CDR3 contains 18 residues. V lost 6 bases and J 3 bases, leaving 24 bases between the germline ends. The CDR3 DNA sequence: TGTGCCAGTAGCCTCAGGGGTAGCGGGTTCCATGGCTACAATGAGCAGTTCTTC. It is translated as CASSLRGSGFHGYNEQFF. The full variable domain, its missing parts supplied by reference TRBV19 and TRBJ2-1, is DGGITQSPKYLFRKEGQNVTLSCEQNLNHDAMYWYRQDPGQGLRLIYYSQIVNDFQKGDIAEGYSVSREKKESFPLTVTSAQKNPTAFYLCASSLRGSGFHGYNEQFFGPGTRLTVL.

The rearrangement joins TRBV27 to TRBJ2-3; 7 bases agree with TRBD1. This CDR3 is built from 13 residues. Trimming took 8 bases from V and 5 from J; bases not matched to a gene: 7. Per the germline V gene, CDR1 is MNHEY and CDR2 is SMNVEV (reference sequence). The CDR3 here is CASGRGRIDTQYF. For the CDR3, the DNA is TGTGCCAGCGGTAGGGGGCGGATAGATACGCAGTATTTT.

Ten or more counts support this clonotype. V is TRBV6-1 and J is TRBJ2-5, with no clear D. The length of the CDR3 is 12 residues. Trimming shortened V by 5 bases and J by 2 bases, and 6 bases separated the two germline ends. Germline CDR1 MNHNS, CDR2 SASEGT. The CDR3 reads CASSLNQETQYF. The CDR3 region has the DNA TGTGCCAGCAGTCTGAATCAAGAGACCCAGTACTTC.

This clonotype was recorded many times. The rearrangement uses TRBV20-1 and TRBJ2-1; D possibly matches TRBD1 or TRBD2 (6 bases each). The germline gives CDR1 DFQATT, CDR2 SNEGSKA (reference sequence). The CDR3 is 16 residues long. Trimming removed 5 bases from V and 2 bases from J, with 19 bases in between. The CDR3 region has the DNA TGCAGTGCTTCACCCGGGGGCGGAGCAGCCTACAATGAGCAGTTCTTC. Translation: CSASPGGGAAYNEQFF.

This clonotype was recorded a few times. The CDR3 is CASSELRQGAPDTQYF. CDR3 nucleotides: TGTGCCAGCAGTGAATTGCGACAGGGGGCTCCAGATACGCAGTATTTT. This sequence joins TRBV6-1 and TRBJ2-3; 10 nucleotides agree with TRBD1. Germline V gene lookup returns CDR1 MNHNS and CDR2 SASEGT. The V gene end was trimmed by 2 bases and the J gene end by 4 bases; junction bases not matched to a gene: 6. The CDR3 length is 16 residues.

Turning to this clonotype: It may be a read error: a sequence one base away is much more abundant. The chain uses TRBV30 and TRBJ2-1; no reliable D call. Germline assignment: CDR1 GTSNPN and CDR2 SVGIG (reference sequence). The CDR3 is made up of 12 amino acids. V gave up 5 bases and J gave up 8 bases, with 13 bases separating them. CDR3 DNA: TGTGCCTGGGCCTCCCTGGGCCATGAGCAGTTCTTC. Amino acid sequence: CAWASLGHEQFF.

This clonotype was recorded at least ten times. V gene TRBV5-5 combines with J gene TRBJ2-1; 11 bases are a match to TRBD2. Germline values: CDR1 SGHKS, CDR2 YYEKEE (reference sequence). The J segment lost 8 bases and the V segment lost 2 bases, leaving 9 bases of the junction unmatched. The CDR3 length is 16 residues. The DNA for the CDR3 is TGTGCCAGCAGCTTCCCTAGCGGGGGGATTACTCATGAGCAGTTCTTC. This translates into CASSFPSGGITHEQFF.

This clonotype was observed many times. The chain employs TRBV7-6 and TRBJ2-3; maybe TRBD1 (7 bases). This CDR3 is built from 16 residues. CDR1 is SGHVS, CDR2 FNYEAQ, per germline. Trimming left V 5 bases short and J 1 base short, with 16 bases between. The CDR3 loop is CASSQTQGGRTDTQYF. The CDR3 DNA sequence: TGTGCCAGCAGCCAAACCCAGGGGGGCCGCACAGATACGCAGTATTTT. The entire variable domain, with the rest obtained from reference TRBV7-6 and TRBJ2-3, is as follows: GAGVSQSPRYKVTKRGQDVALRCDPISGHVSLYWYRQALGQGPEFLTYFNYEAQQDKSGLPNDRFSAERPEGSISTLTIQRTEQRDSAMYRCASSQTQGGRTDTQYFGPGTRLTVL.

This clonotype was counted a few times. The CDR3 region is CASSPVGKETQYF. CDR3 in DNA: TGTGCCAGCTCACCGGTCGGTAAAGAGACCCAGTACTTC. The chain has TRBV18 and TRBJ2-5; unclear D gene. V was cut by 3 bases and J by 3 bases, with 8 bases left in between. This CDR3 is 13 amino acids long. Germline V CDR1 and CDR2: KGHSH, LQKENI.

The chain recombines TRBV12-3 or TRBV12-4 with TRBJ1-1, with D possibly matching TRBD1 (5 bases). The CDR3 length is 15 residues. V was cut by 6 bases and J by 2 bases, with 16 bases left in between. CDR3 loop: CASSRYDSGNTEAFF. CDR3 sequence (DNA): TGTGCCAGCAGCCGATACGACAGTGGAAACACTGAAGCTTTCTTT.